Below, 4 T cell receptor beta chains from the same sample are listed, as sequenced in a study of vaccination and CD4 T cells after COVID-19. No antigen has been identified for these receptors. Treatment defined: roughly ten-day PBMC culture with coronavirus spike peptide pools or control peptides (ViraFEST assay). Cultured CD4+ T-cell DNA underwent Oncomine TCR Beta short-read sequencing. A single record per CDR3 protein comes from TCRdb applying MiXCR to the PCR reads. The sample has around 26,000 distinct CDR3 sequences; around half are singletons. Sequences were derived from CD4+ T cells from blood, cultured in vitro, sampled before SARS-CoV-2 vaccination. These receptors all come from a human donor who received a COVID-19 vaccine.

The rearrangement links TRBV12-3 or TRBV12-4 to TRBJ1-2; D gene unclear. There are 13 residues in the CDR3. V was trimmed by 5 bases and J by 8 bases, leaving 15 bases between them. The CDR3 protein is CASSRRSARGYTF. The CDR3 DNA reads TGTGCCAGCAGTCGCCGGTCGGCGAGAGGCTACACCTTC.

The chain couples TRBV6-1 to TRBJ2-2, with no clear D. This CDR3 is 14 amino acids long. Germline loops: CDR1 MNHNS, CDR2 SASEGT. Trimming removed 6 bases at V and 5 bases at J, with 13 bases between. CDR3 sequence reads: CASSQTLGTGELFF. As DNA, the CDR3 is TGTGCCAGCAGCCAAACATTGGGAACCGGGGAGCTGTTTTTT.

The count of this clonotype is one. The chain recombines TRBV18 with TRBJ2-6; D is possibly TRBD2 (5 bases). The V and J ends lost 6 bases and 0 bases respectively, with 18 bases between them. Germline CDR1 reads KGHSH; CDR2 reads LQKENI. The CDR3 has 18 residues. This CDR3 is CASSPSGGRRSGANVLTF. CDR3 sequence (DNA): TGTGCCAGCTCCCCCAGCGGAGGCCGACGCTCTGGGGCCAACGTCCTGACTTTC.

The J gene is TRBJ1-4, the V gene TRBV12-3 or TRBV12-4; possibly TRBD1 for D (5 bases). V gave up 0 bases and J gave up 2 bases, with 7 bases separating them. The CDR3 contains 15 residues. The chain's CDR3 is CASSLAGGTNEKLFF. Written as DNA, the CDR3 is TGTGCCAGCAGTTTAGCGGGGGGGACTAATGAAAAACTGTTTTTT.